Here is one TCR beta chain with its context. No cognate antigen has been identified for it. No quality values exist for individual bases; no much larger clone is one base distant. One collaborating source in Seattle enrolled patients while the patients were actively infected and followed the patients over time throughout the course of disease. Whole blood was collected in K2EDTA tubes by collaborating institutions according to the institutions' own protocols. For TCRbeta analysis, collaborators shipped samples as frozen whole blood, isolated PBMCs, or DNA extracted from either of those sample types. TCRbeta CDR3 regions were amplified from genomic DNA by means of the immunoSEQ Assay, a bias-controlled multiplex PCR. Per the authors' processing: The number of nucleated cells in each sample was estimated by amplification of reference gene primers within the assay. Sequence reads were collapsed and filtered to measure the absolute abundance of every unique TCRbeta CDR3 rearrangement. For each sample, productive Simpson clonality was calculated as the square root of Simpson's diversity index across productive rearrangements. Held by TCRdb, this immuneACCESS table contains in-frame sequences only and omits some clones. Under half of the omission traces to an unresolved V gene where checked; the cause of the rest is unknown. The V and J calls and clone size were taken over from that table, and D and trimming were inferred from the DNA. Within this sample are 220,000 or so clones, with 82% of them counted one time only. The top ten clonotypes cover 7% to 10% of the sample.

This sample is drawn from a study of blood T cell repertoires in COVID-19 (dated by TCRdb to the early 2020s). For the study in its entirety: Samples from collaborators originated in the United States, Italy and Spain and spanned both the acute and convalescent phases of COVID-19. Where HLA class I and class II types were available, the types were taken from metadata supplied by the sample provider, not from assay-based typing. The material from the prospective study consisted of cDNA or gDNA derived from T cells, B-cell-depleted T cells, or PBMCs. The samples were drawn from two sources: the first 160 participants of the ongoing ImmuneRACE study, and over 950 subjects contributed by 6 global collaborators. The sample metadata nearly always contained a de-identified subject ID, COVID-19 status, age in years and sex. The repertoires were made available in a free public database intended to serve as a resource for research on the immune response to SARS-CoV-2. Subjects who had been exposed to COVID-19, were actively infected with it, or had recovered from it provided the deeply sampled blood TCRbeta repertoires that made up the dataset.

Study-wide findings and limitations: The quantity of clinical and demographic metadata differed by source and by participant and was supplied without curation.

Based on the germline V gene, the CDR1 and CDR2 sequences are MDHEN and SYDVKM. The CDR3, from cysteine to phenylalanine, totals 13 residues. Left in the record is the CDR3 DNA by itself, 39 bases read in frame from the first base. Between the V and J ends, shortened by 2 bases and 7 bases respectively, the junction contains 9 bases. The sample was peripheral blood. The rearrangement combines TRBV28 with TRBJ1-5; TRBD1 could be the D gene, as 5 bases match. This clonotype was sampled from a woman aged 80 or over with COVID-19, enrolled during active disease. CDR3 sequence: CASSLTGGQPQHF. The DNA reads TGTGCCAGCAGTTTAACGGGGGGACAGCCCCAGCATTTT.